This T cell receptor (beta chain) was found in a study of T-cell reconstitution after alpha-beta-depleted transplantation in children. The study, taken as a whole, reports: Fresh T-cell production supplied most of the T-cell counts and diversity seen one year after transplant.

Germline-derived CDR1 and CDR2 are LGHDT and YNNKEL (reference sequence). Between the trimmed V and J ends, which lost 2 bases and 1 base, there was a span of 0 bases. CDR3 length equals 13 residues. As it was prepared, the TCRbeta library received unique molecular identifiers. TCRdb reprocessed the PCR reads via MiXCR and lists one record per CDR3 protein. The sample includes around 800,000 distinct CDR3 sequences, roughly 15% of them seen just once. The sample holds a few counts of this clonotype. As yet, its antigen is unknown. This sequence joins TRBV3-1 and TRBJ2-6; D ambiguous. Sequenced here: PBMCs, mostly from graft donor cells, sampled 360 days after TCRalphabeta/CD19-depleted stem cell transplant. The source of this sequence is a male patient younger than 18 who had a stem cell transplant for acute lymphoblastic leukemia, so the T cells may come from the graft donor. CDR3 protein: CASSQSGANVLTF. As DNA, the CDR3 is TGTGCCAGCAGCCAATCTGGGGCCAACGTCCTGACTTTC.